Listed here is a single T cell receptor (beta chain). This specimen comes from a study of blood T cell repertoires in COVID-19. The overall study: Acute-phase and convalescent COVID-19 samples originated in the United States, Italy and Spain.

Methods used by the authors: By means of reference gene primer amplification, nucleated cell counts were estimated. TCRdb keeps only in-frame clones here, not all; method: immunoSEQ multiplex PCR. That table furnishes V, J and clone size, whereas the DNA furnished D and trimming. Of about 180,000 clones in the sample, 80% were seen once. The sequence derives from a man between 65 and 85 years old with active or convalescent COVID-19. Sequenced input: peripheral blood.

The CDR3 loop reads CASSLQGSAPSLYGYTF. In DNA form, the CDR3 reads TGTGCCAGCAGTTTACAGGGTTCCGCCCCGTCATTATATGGCTACACCTTC. The chain has TRBV27 and TRBJ1-2, with D maybe TRBD1 (5 bases). This CDR3 has 17 residues. V was clipped by 2 bases and J by 5 bases, with 21 bases between them. Germline V gives CDR1 MNHEY, CDR2 SMNVEV (reference sequence).